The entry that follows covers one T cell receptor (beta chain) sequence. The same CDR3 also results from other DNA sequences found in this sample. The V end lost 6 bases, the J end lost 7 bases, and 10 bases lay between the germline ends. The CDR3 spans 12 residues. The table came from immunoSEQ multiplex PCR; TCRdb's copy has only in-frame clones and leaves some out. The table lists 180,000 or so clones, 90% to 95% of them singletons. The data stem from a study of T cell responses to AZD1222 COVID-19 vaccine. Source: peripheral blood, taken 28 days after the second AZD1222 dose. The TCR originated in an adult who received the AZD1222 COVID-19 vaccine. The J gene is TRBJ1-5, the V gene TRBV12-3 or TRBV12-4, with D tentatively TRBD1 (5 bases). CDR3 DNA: TGTGCCAGCAGAGCAGGGTCCCAGCCCCAGCATTTT. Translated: CASRAGSQPQHF.